This T cell receptor (beta chain) originates from a study of blood T cells in healthy people across ages. Notes on the study in general: Getting older went along with TCR beta diversity per million T cells dropping roughly linearly. Higher diversity and more naive CD4+ cells were features of long-lived donors, compared to aged donors.

As for this clonotype: Its antigen remains unknown.

It was with a sample-barcoded 5' primer and a J-beta primer mix that a second PCR of roughly 7 to 11 cycles was run. The template-switch adaptor, which had 12 random nucleotides, put a tag on each cDNA molecule. Paired-end reads containing CDR3 totaled no fewer than 2.5 million for each sample. TCRdb ran MiXCR on the 5' RACE reads and lists one entry per CDR3 protein. The sample consists of about 750,000 distinct CDR3 sequences, about 55% of them appearing once. V lost 0 bases to trimming and J lost 6 bases, with 10 bases between them. The CDR3 length is 14 residues. The germline CDR1 and CDR2 sequences are SGHRS and YFSETQ.

The material sequenced was blood. The V gene is TRBV5-1, the J gene TRBJ2-1; unclear D gene. This TCR was recovered from a man at least 80 years old in good health. The CDR3 DNA sequence: TGCGCCAGCAGCTTGGGGCAGTTATTCAATGAGCAGTTCTTC. Its translation: CASSLGQLFNEQFF. Full variable domain (remainder filled in from reference TRBV5-1 and TRBJ2-1): KAGVTQTPRYLIKTRGQQVTLSCSPISGHRSVSWYQQTPGQGLQFLFEYFSETQRNKGNFPGRFSGRQFSNSRSEMNVSTLELGDSALYLCASSLGQLFNEQFFGPGTRLTVL.